Following are 9 T cell receptor beta chains from one sample sequenced in a study of blood T cell repertoires in COVID-19. Assay used: immunoSEQ multiplex PCR; TCRdb lists only in-frame clones, some missing. The sample lists 120,000 or so clones, around three quarters occurring once. Source material: peripheral blood. The receptors stem from a man aged 35-49 years with active or convalescent COVID-19.

The rearrangement links TRBV30 to TRBJ1-5, with 8 bases fitting TRBD1. J gave up 11 bases and V 4 bases, and 13 bases lay outside the gene matches. CDR3 length equals 14 residues. Germline assignment: CDR1 GTSNPN and CDR2 SVGIG (reference sequence). CDR3 DNA sequence: TGTGCCTGGACCCCGACAGGGGCTCTCAGTACCCAGCATTTT. Amino acids: CAWTPTGALSTQHF.

This clone was seen a single time. The chain uses TRBV15 and TRBJ2-5; D may be TRBD1 (5 bases). Germline assignment: CDR1 LNHNV and CDR2 YYDKDF (reference sequence). The CDR3 runs 14 residues. The V and J ends lost 4 bases and 7 bases respectively, with 16 bases between them. CDR3 DNA: TGTGCCACCAGCATTCAGGGCGGTCGGGCGACCCAGTACTTC. Translating it yields CATSIQGGRATQYF. Filled out from reference TRBV15 and TRBJ2-5, the complete variable domain reads DAMVIQNPRYQVTQFGKPVTLSCSQTLNHNVMYWYQQKSSQAPKLLFHYYDKDFNNEADTPDNFQSRRPNTSFCFLDIRSPGLGDTAMYLCATSIQGGRATQYFGPGTRLLVL.

This rearrangement joins TRBV11-2 to TRBJ2-1, with 13 nucleotides matching TRBD2. This CDR3 is 15 amino acids long. Germline lookup yields CDR1 SGHAT and CDR2 FQNNGV. Losses at the gene ends were 10 bases for V and 6 bases for J; bases not matched to a gene: 9. This CDR3 reads CATAGLAGSRNEQFF. The CDR3, as DNA: TGTGCCACCGCGGGACTAGCGGGATCGCGCAATGAGCAGTTCTTC.

The chain recombines TRBV11-3 with TRBJ1-1; D not certain. CDR3 length: 13 amino acids. V lost 3 bases, J lost 4 bases, and 9 bases lay in between. CDR1 SGHNT and CDR2 YENEEA come from the germline V gene. The CDR3 DNA reads TGTGCCAGCAGCTTTACTACGGGCACTGAAGCTTTCTTT. Protein: CASSFTTGTEAFF.

The J gene is TRBJ1-2, the V gene TRBV14; D is perhaps TRBD1 (6 bases). This CDR3 region has 14 residues. Germline V CDR1 and CDR2: SGHDN, FVKESK. V was clipped by 1 base and J by 7 bases, with 13 bases between them. Here the CDR3 DNA reads TGTGCCAGCAGCCAAGCGAGGGGGGGGACTGGCTACACCTTC. Translating gives CASSQARGGTGYTF.

The chain is built from TRBV12-5 and TRBJ2-1; perhaps TRBD2 as D (6 bases). CDR3 size: 16 residues. Germline lookup yields CDR1 LGHNT and CDR2 FRNRAP. The V gene lost 7 bases and the J gene lost 8 bases, with 24 bases spanning the gap. The CDR3 protein is CASALTVAGGAYEQFF. CDR3 nucleotides: TGTGCTAGTGCCTTGACGGTAGCCGGAGGGGCTTATGAGCAGTTCTTC.

The rearrangement joins TRBV30 to TRBJ1-4, with TRBD1 matching 7 bases. CDR1 and CDR2 from the germline V gene are GTSNPN and SVGIG (reference sequence). The CDR3 spans 18 residues. With V trimmed by 0 bases and J by 8 bases, 18 bases remained unmatched. This CDR3 reads CAWSVQKGGRSLKEKLFF. In nucleotides, the CDR3 is TGTGCCTGGAGTGTACAGAAAGGGGGCAGGAGCCTTAAGGAAAAACTGTTTTTT.

V gene TRBV7-2 combines with J gene TRBJ1-3; D gene unclear. Trimming took 0 bases from V and 4 from J, leaving 7 bases between them. The CDR3 is 14 residues long. The germline V gene encodes CDR1 SGHTA and CDR2 FQGNSA. In nucleotides, the CDR3 is TGTGCCAGCAGCTTAGCGGCCCAAGGAAACACCATATATTTT. It codes for CASSLAAQGNTIYF.

The V gene is TRBV3-1 (or the pseudogene TRBV3-2), the J gene TRBJ2-5; no definite D call. The CDR3 loop spans 12 amino acids. V shed 1 base and J shed 6 bases, with 6 bases lying between them. From germline, CDR1 is LGHDT and CDR2 YNNKEL (reference sequence). The CDR3 reads CASSQGVKTQYF. The CDR3 coding sequence is TGTGCCAGCAGCCAAGGAGTGAAGACCCAGTACTTC.